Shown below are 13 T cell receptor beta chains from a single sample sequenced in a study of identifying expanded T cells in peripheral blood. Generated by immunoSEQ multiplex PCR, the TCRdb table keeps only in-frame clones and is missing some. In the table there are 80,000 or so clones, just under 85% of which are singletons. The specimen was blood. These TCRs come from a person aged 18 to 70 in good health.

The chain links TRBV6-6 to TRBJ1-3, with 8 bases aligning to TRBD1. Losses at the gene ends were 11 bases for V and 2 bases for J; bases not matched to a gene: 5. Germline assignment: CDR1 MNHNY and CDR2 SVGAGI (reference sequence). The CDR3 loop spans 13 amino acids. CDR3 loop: CAGGQGAGNTIYF. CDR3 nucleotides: TGTGCCGGCGGACAGGGCGCTGGAAACACCATATATTTT.

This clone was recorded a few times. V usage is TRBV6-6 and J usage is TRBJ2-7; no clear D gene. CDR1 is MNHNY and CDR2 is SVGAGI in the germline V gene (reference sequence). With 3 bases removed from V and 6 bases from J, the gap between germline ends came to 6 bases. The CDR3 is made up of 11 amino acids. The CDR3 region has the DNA TGTGCCAGCAGTTATCGTCGCGAGCAGTACTTC. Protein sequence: CASSYRREQYF.

This chain's CDR3 is CASSDGTSGAYNEQFF. CDR3 bases: TGTGCCAGTAGTGACGGGACTAGCGGGGCGTACAATGAGCAGTTCTTC. V usage is TRBV19 and J usage is TRBJ2-1; 13 bases match TRBD2. Losses at the gene ends were 5 bases for V and 4 bases for J; bases not matched to a gene: 5. Per germline, CDR1 LNHDA and CDR2 SQIVND (reference sequence). The CDR3 is made up of 16 amino acids.

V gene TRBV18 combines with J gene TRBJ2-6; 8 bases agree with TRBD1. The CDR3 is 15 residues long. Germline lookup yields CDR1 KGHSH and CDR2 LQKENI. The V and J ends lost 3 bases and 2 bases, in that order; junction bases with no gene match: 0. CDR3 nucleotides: TGTGCCAGCTCACCGACAGGGGCTGGGGCCAACGTCCTGACTTTC. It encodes CASSPTGAGANVLTF.

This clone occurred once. CDR3 coding DNA: TGTGCCACCGAGGGGGATCGGACAGGGGACTCCTACAATGAGCAGTTCTTC. It translates to CATEGDRTGDSYNEQFF. This rearrangement joins TRBV15 to TRBJ2-1; 9 bases map to TRBD1. Germline CDR1 LNHNV, CDR2 YYDKDF (reference sequence). V was clipped by 8 bases and J by 0 bases; unmatched bases: 11. There are 17 residues in the CDR3.

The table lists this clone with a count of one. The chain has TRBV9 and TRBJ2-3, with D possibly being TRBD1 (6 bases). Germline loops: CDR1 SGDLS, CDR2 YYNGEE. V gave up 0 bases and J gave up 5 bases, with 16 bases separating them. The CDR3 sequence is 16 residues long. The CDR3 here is CASSVVGAGAGDTQYF. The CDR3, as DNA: TGTGCCAGCAGCGTAGTGGGGGCAGGGGCAGGAGATACGCAGTATTTT.

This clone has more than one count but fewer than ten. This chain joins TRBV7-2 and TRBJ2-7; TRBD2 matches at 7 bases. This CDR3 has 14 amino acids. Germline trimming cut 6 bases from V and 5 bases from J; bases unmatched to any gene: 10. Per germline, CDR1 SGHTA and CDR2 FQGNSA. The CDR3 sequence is CASRYGGSSNEQYF. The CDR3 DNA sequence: TGTGCCAGCAGGTATGGCGGGAGCTCTAACGAGCAGTACTTC.

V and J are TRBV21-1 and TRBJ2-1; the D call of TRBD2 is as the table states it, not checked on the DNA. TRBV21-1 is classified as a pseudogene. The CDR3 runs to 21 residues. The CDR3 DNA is TGTGCCAGCAGCCCCCGTGAGGGGACTAGCGGGAGGGTAGACGCCTACAATGAGCAGTTCTTC. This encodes CASSPREGTSGRVDAYNEQFF.

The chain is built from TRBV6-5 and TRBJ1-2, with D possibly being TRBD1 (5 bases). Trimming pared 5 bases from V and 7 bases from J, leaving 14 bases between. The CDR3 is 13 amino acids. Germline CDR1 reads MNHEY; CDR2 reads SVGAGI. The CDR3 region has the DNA TGTGCCAGCAGTGAGACAGCGCCTGCTGGCTACACCTTC. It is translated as CASSETAPAGYTF.

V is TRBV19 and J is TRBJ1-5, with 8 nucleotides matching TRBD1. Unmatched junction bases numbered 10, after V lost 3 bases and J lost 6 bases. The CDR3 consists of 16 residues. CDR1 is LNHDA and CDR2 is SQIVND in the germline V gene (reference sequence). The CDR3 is CASSMLLTGAFQPQHF. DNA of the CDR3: TGTGCCAGTAGTATGCTTCTGACAGGGGCGTTTCAGCCCCAGCATTTT.

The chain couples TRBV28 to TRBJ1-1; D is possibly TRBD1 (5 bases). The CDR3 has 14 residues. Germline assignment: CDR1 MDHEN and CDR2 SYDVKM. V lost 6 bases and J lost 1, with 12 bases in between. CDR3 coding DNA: TGTGCCAGCAGGGGAGACAGAGAGAACACTGAAGCTTTCTTT. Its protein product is CASRGDRENTEAFF. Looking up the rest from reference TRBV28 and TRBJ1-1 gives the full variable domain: DVKVTQSSRYLVKRTGEKVFLECVQDMDHENMFWYRQDPGLGLRLIYFSYDVKMKEKGDIPEGYSVSREKKERFSLILESASTNQTSMYLCASRGDRENTEAFFGQGTRLTVV.

The DNA of the CDR3 is TGTGCCAGCTCACCACGGCTCCAAGAGACCCAGTACTTC. Its protein is CASSPRLQETQYF. This rearrangement joins TRBV18 to TRBJ2-5; D is uncertain. The CDR3 extends over 13 amino acids. CDR1 is KGHSH, CDR2 LQKENI, per germline. Trimming shortened V by 1 base and J by 1 base, and 4 bases separated the two germline ends.

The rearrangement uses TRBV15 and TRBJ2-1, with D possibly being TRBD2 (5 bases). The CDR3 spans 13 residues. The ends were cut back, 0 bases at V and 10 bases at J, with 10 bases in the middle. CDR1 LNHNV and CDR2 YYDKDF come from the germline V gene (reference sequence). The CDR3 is CATSREEAREQFF. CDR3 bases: TGTGCCACCAGCAGAGAGGAGGCCAGGGAGCAGTTCTTC.